The 5 T cell receptor beta chains listed next were all sequenced from one sample in a study of T cells in Graves' hyperthyroidism and ophthalmopathy (dated by TCRdb to about 2019). Libraries were made using multiplex PCR. The data were produced on an Illumina HiSeq 2000. The TCR beta CDR3 regions were amplified from RNA transcripts. The TCR CDR3 was subjected to a first round of RT-PCR using the HTBI primer set and the Qiagen OneStep RT-PCR kit. The raw public data were reprocessed by TCRdb itself: fastp quality trimming at Q25, MiXCR clonotype calling, in-frame beta chains only. When rows share a CDR3 protein, they turn into one entry using the most common DNA and genes. The sample profile shows fewer than 900,000 distinct CDR3 sequences; roughly 20% of them were found once. The top ten clones comprise approximately 15% of the sample. The sequenced sample was blood. These receptors were obtained from a woman between 45 and 65 years old with Graves' hyperthyroidism that later progressed to Graves' ophthalmopathy.

The sample holds a few counts of this clonotype. The CDR3, as DNA: TGTGCCAGCAGCTCCCAATCGAGGGCTTCCTACGAGCAGTACTTC. Protein sequence: CASSSQSRASYEQYF. The rearrangement uses TRBV7-9 and TRBJ2-7; D perhaps matches TRBD2 (5 bases). V lost 4 bases, J lost 1 base, and 14 bases lay in between. CDR1 is SEHNR, CDR2 FQNEAQ, per germline (reference sequence). The CDR3 loop spans 15 amino acids. The full variable domain, completed using reference TRBV7-9 and TRBJ2-7, is DTGVSQNPRHKITKRGQNVTFRCDPISEHNRLYWYRQTLGQGPEFLTYFQNEAQLEKSRLLSDRFSAERPKGSFSTLEIQRTEQGDSAMYLCASSSQSRASYEQYFGPGTRLTVT.

This clonotype was picked up many times. The J gene is TRBJ1-4, the V gene TRBV2, with 8 bases aligning to TRBD1. The germline CDR1 and CDR2 sequences are SNHLY and FYNNEI. Trimming took 6 bases from V and 0 from J; bases not matched to a gene: 3. This CDR3 is built from 15 residues. CDR3 residues: CASRQGVATNEKLFF. The DNA of the CDR3 is TGTGCCAGCAGACAGGGGGTCGCAACTAATGAAAAACTGTTTTTT.

This clonotype showed up just a few times. The rearrangement links TRBV19 to TRBJ1-2, with D maybe TRBD1 (6 bases). The CDR3 runs 13 residues. Germline assignment: CDR1 LNHDA and CDR2 SQIVND (reference sequence). Between the trimmed V and J ends, which lost 5 bases and 6 bases, there was a span of 13 bases. CDR3 sequence: CASSPAGAHGYTF. The CDR3 nucleotides read TGTGCCAGTAGTCCTGCAGGGGCCCATGGCTACACCTTC.

This clonotype occurred many times. This sequence joins TRBV3-1 and TRBJ2-5, with D possibly being TRBD1 (5 bases). Between the trimmed V and J ends, which lost 1 base and 5 bases, there was a span of 11 bases. From germline, CDR1 is LGHDT and CDR2 YNNKEL (reference sequence). The CDR3 has 14 residues. CDR3 in DNA: TGTGCCAGCAGCCAAGCCCCAGGGTCGGAGACCCAGTACTTC. Its protein product is CASSQAPGSETQYF.

This clonotype was seen a handful of times. The genes are TRBV5-6 and TRBJ1-1, with 9 bases that match TRBD1. V lost 3 bases and J lost 4; bases outside the gene matches: 10. The CDR3 length is 16 residues. CDR1 and CDR2 (germline): SGHDT, YYEEEE. The CDR3 here is CASSSKHRGRSTEAFF. DNA of the CDR3: TGTGCCAGCAGCTCAAAGCACAGGGGGCGATCCACTGAAGCTTTCTTT.